These T cell receptor beta chains were read from a single sample in a study of blood T cell repertoires in COVID-19. Only in-frame clones appear in the TCRdb table, and some are missing; sequencing was by immunoSEQ multiplex PCR. The sample holds 200,000 to 300,000 clones, 88% seen once. Sequencing was performed on peripheral blood. All receptors derive from a human donor in a cohort sampled during active COVID-19. CDR3s include the opening cysteine and the closing phenylalanine or tryptophan. Each record gives: CDR3 protein, CDR3 DNA, D gene, J gene, V gene, clone size. A D gene is named only where the DNA matches it firmly. Clone size is stated in some rows and not others, as once, few, many or a class when expanded.

CAWSRGLINVLTF	TGTGCCTGGAGCAGGGGCTTGATCAACGTCCTGACTTTC	NA	TRBJ2-6	TRBV30	NA
CASSPEATDYGYTF	TGCGCCAGCAGCCCCGAAGCGACAGACTATGGCTACACCTTC	NA	TRBJ1-2	TRBV5-1	NA
CASSLLQGNTGELFF	TGTGCCAGCAGTCTCTTACAGGGGAACACCGGGGAGCTGTTTTTT	NA	TRBJ2-2	TRBV11-2	NA
CASSQGTGGGTEAFF	TGCGCCAGCAGCCAAGGGACAGGGGGCGGCACTGAAGCTTTCTTT	TRBD1	TRBJ1-1	TRBV4-3	NA
CASSLVDSPTGANYGYTF	TGTGCCAGCAGCTTAGTAGACAGCCCCACTGGGGCTAACTATGGCTACACCTTC	NA	TRBJ1-2	TRBV7-2	NA
CASSLEGATEAFF	TGTGCCAGCAGCTTAGAGGGGGCCACTGAAGCTTTCTTT	NA	TRBJ1-1	TRBV11-3	NA
CASSWRDRALRVDGYTF	TGTGCCAGCAGCTGGAGGGACAGGGCCCTCCGGGTTGATGGCTACACCTTC	TRBD1	TRBJ1-2	TRBV5-6	NA
CASSQPIGQGARGYTF	TGTGCCAGCAGCCAACCTATCGGACAGGGGGCGCGTGGCTACACCTTC	TRBD1	TRBJ1-2	TRBV3-1/TRBV3-2	NA
CAWSVSPLILEVYEQYF	TGTGCCTGGAGCGTTTCCCCCCTTATTCTAGAAGTTTACGAGCAGTACTTC	NA	TRBJ2-7	TRBV30	NA
CASSRDSNEQYF	TGTGCCAGCAGTCGGGACTCTAACGAGCAGTACTTC	NA	TRBJ2-7	TRBV6-5	NA
CASSHELAGVSDTQYF	TGTGCCAGCAGCCATGAACTAGCGGGAGTTTCGGATACGCAGTATTTT	TRBD2	TRBJ2-3	TRBV7-6	NA
CASSPRGRDEKLFF	TGTGCCAGCAGTCCCAGGGGGCGCGATGAAAAACTGTTTTTT	TRBD1	TRBJ1-4	TRBV6-5	NA
CASSIGTQSYEQYF	TGTGCCAGCAGCATAGGGACACAATCCTACGAGCAGTACTTC	NA	TRBJ2-7	TRBV5-4	NA
CASSLGLGLADYEQYF	TGTGCCAGCAGCTTAGGGTTGGGACTAGCGGACTACGAGCAGTACTTC	TRBD2	TRBJ2-7	TRBV7-2	few
CASSGSTGWNTEAFF	TGTGCCAGCAGTGGGTCGACAGGATGGAACACTGAAGCTTTCTTT	NA	TRBJ1-1	TRBV25-1	NA
CAWITGDNSPLHF	TGTGCCTGGATTACCGGGGATAATTCACCCCTCCACTTT	NA	TRBJ1-6	TRBV30	NA
CASSRGRDQETQYF	TGTGCCAGCAGCCGCGGGAGGGACCAAGAGACCCAGTACTTC	TRBD2	TRBJ2-5	TRBV7-2	NA
CASSYSRSRETQYF	TGTGCCAGCAGTTACTCGAGGTCGCGGGAGACCCAGTACTTC	NA	TRBJ2-5	TRBV6-5	NA
CASSLSWGRQSNQPQHF	TGTGCCAGCAGTCTAAGCTGGGGGCGACAGAGCAATCAGCCCCAGCATTTT	NA	TRBJ1-5	TRBV6-8	once
CASSGGLAGSYNEQFF	TGTGCCAGCAGCGGGGGACTAGCGGGTAGCTACAATGAGCAGTTCTTC	TRBD2	TRBJ2-1	TRBV9	NA
CASRGGLDRFFGYTF	TGTGCCAGTAGGGGAGGTTTGGACAGGTTCTTTGGCTACACCTTC	TRBD1	TRBJ1-2	TRBV6-5	NA
CASSVGQGGANVLTF	TGTGCCAGCAGCGTCGGGCAGGGAGGGGCCAACGTCCTGACTTTC	NA	TRBJ2-6	TRBV9	NA
CASSSRGSGQPYNEQFF	TGTGCCAGCAGCTCGCGGGGAAGCGGGCAACCCTACAATGAGCAGTTCTTC	NA	TRBJ2-1	TRBV7-2	NA
CASSQEDRGYTGELFF	TGTGCCAGCAGCCAAGAGGACAGGGGCTACACCGGGGAGCTGTTTTTT	TRBD1	TRBJ2-2	TRBV4-2	NA
CASTTGTGSEQYF	TGTGCCAGTACTACTGGGACAGGGTCCGAGCAGTACTTC	TRBD1	TRBJ2-7	TRBV19	NA
CASSLSPGSNEQYF	TGTGCCAGCAGTTTATCCCCGGGGTCGAACGAGCAGTACTTC	NA	TRBJ2-7	TRBV27	once
CASSLWGGIRGLASSEQYF	TGTGCCAGCAGTTTATGGGGGGGGATTAGGGGACTAGCGTCTTCCGAGCAGTACTTC	TRBD2	TRBJ2-7	TRBV27	NA
CASSSPIGTGGFSNQPQHF	TGTGCCAGCAGTTCGCCTATCGGGACAGGGGGCTTCAGCAATCAGCCCCAGCATTTT	TRBD1	TRBJ1-5	TRBV28	NA
CASSQDRTGHRYGYTF	TGTGCCAGCAGCCAAGATCGGACAGGGCATCGCTATGGCTACACCTTC	TRBD1	TRBJ1-2	TRBV3-1/TRBV3-2	NA
CASSLAGGGSEKLFF	TGTGCCAGCAGCTTAGCTGGGGGCGGGAGTGAAAAACTGTTTTTT	NA	TRBJ1-4	TRBV7-9	NA
CSVERLGGTGVYEQYF	TGCAGCGTCGAAAGGCTGGGAGGGACGGGTGTCTACGAGCAGTACTTC	TRBD2	TRBJ2-7	TRBV29-1	NA
CASSQRQGAGDYGYTF	TGTGCCAGCAGCCAAAGGCAGGGGGCTGGAGACTATGGCTACACCTTC	TRBD1	TRBJ1-2	TRBV14	NA
CASRTPPAEAFF	TGTGCCAGTAGAACCCCTCCGGCTGAAGCTTTCTTT	NA	TRBJ1-1	TRBV19	NA
CASSPGMINYGYTF	TGTGCCAGCAGCCCGGGTATGATTAACTATGGCTACACCTTC	NA	TRBJ1-2	TRBV6-5	NA
CASSAGGGLAGVFEQYF	TGTGCCAGCAGCGCCGGGGGGGGACTAGCGGGAGTGTTTGAGCAGTACTTC	TRBD2	TRBJ2-7	TRBV9	NA
CASSTLRNEQFF	TGTGCCAGCAGTACCCTCCGGAATGAGCAGTTCTTC	NA	TRBJ2-1	TRBV28	NA
CASSELLAGGAYGYTF	TGTGCCAGCAGTGAGTTGTTGGCAGGGGGCGCGTATGGCTACACCTTC	TRBD1	TRBJ1-2	TRBV2	NA
CASSLWGEGIGELFF	TGTGCCAGCAGCTTATGGGGGGAGGGAATCGGGGAGCTGTTTTTT	TRBD2	TRBJ2-2	TRBV7-2	NA
CASSIAANYGYTF	TGTGCCAGTAGTATCGCAGCTAACTATGGCTACACCTTC	NA	TRBJ1-2	TRBV19	NA
CASSLGPYSNQPQHF	TGTGCCAGCAGCTTGGGGCCGTATAGCAATCAGCCCCAGCATTTT	NA	TRBJ1-5	TRBV5-4	NA
CAISETGLEKFAEQYF	TGTGCCATCAGTGAGACGGGACTAGAAAAGTTTGCGGAGCAGTACTTC	TRBD2	TRBJ2-7	TRBV10-3	NA
CASRAQGSGANVLTF	TGTGCCAGTAGAGCTCAGGGGTCTGGGGCCAACGTCCTGACTTTC	NA	TRBJ2-6	TRBV19	NA
CASRDYNLYEQYF	TGCGCCAGCCGGGACTATAACCTCTACGAGCAGTACTTC	TRBD2	TRBJ2-7	TRBV5-1	NA
CAWSVMAGLTDTQYF	TGTGCCTGGAGTGTAATGGCGGGGCTCACAGATACGCAGTATTTT	NA	TRBJ2-3	TRBV30	NA